Listed here are 21 T cell receptor beta chains from one sample, sequenced in a study of human T cells and chemical hapten exposure. Noted time point: pre-sensitization, week 0. Treatment noted: therapeutic diphenylcyclopropenone sensitization with weekly scalp DPC. MiXCR, run by TCRdb on the RACE reads, gives a single entry per CDR3 protein. Of more than 250,000 distinct CDR3 sequences listed, approximately 7.5% are singletons. Material: whole blood, obtained in connection with sensitization to the hapten diphenylcyclopropenone (DPC). The receptor set was obtained from a man between 18 and 35 years old with alopecia areata. Some clones in this sample may be carry-over from other donors' samples.

This clonotype occurred many times. V is TRBV5-6 and J is TRBJ1-5; D is unresolved. V dropped 0 bases and J dropped 2 bases, with 6 bases sitting between them. Germline V lookup: CDR1 SGHDT, CDR2 YYEEEE. The CDR3 is 14 amino acids. In DNA, the CDR3 is TGTGCCAGCAGCTTGGACGGGGGCAATCAGCCCCAGCATTTT. Its protein is CASSLDGGNQPQHF.

This clonotype has a count of ten or more. This chain connects TRBV20-1 to TRBJ2-7; D remains ambiguous. V lost 3 bases and J 0 bases, leaving 12 bases between the germline ends. This CDR3 comprises 14 residues. The germline V gene encodes CDR1 DFQATT and CDR2 SNEGSKA (reference sequence). In nucleotides, the CDR3 is TGCAGTGCTAGTCCTGGGTCGAGCTCCTACGAGCAGTACTTC. This sequence encodes CSASPGSSSYEQYF.

This chain connects TRBV27 to TRBJ2-7; no clear D gene. Germline V gene lookup returns CDR1 MNHEY and CDR2 SMNVEV (reference sequence). The CDR3 loop spans 14 amino acids. The V and J ends lost 5 bases and 0 bases respectively, with 11 bases between them. CDR3 sequence reads: CASSLGRNSYEQYF. The CDR3 DNA is TGTGCCAGCAGTCTCGGACGGAACTCCTACGAGCAGTACTTC.

This clonotype was found many times. This chain uses TRBV9 with TRBJ1-2; 11 positions match TRBD1. CDR3 length equals 13 residues. The V gene end was trimmed by 4 bases and the J gene end by 10 bases; junction bases not matched to a gene: 6. The germline V gene has CDR1 SGDLS and CDR2 YYNGEE. The CDR3 loop is CASSFSDRGHYTF. In DNA, the CDR3 is TGTGCCAGCAGCTTCTCGGACAGGGGGCACTACACCTTC.

The chain uses TRBV6-5 and TRBJ1-6; no firm D call. This CDR3 is 16 amino acids long. The germline V gene encodes CDR1 MNHEY and CDR2 SVGAGI. The V end lost 6 bases, the J end lost 0 bases, and 12 bases lay between the germline ends. CDR3 sequence: CASRQTGSSYNSPLHF. In nucleotides, the CDR3 is TGTGCCAGCAGGCAGACCGGGAGCTCCTATAATTCACCCCTCCACTTT.

This clonotype came up a few times. V and J are TRBV7-2 and TRBJ2-1; 8 bases agree with TRBD2. The CDR3 spans 14 residues. After removal of 5 bases from V and 4 bases from J, the junction contained 4 bases not matched to a gene. CDR1 is SGHTA, CDR2 FQGNSA, per germline. The CDR3 sequence is CASSRGGGYNEQFF. CDR3 nucleotide sequence: TGTGCCAGCAGCCGAGGCGGGGGGTACAATGAGCAGTTCTTC.

This clonotype was detected only a few times. CDR3 residues: CASSLISGARFYEQYF. The DNA for the CDR3 is TGTGCCAGCAGCTTAATATCGGGCGCTCGCTTCTACGAGCAGTACTTC. The rearrangement links TRBV7-9 to TRBJ2-7; D remains ambiguous. This CDR3 is 16 amino acids long. Trimming took off 2 bases at V and 3 bases at J, with 17 bases between the two ends. The germline gives CDR1 SEHNR, CDR2 FQNEAQ (reference sequence).

The V and J genes are TRBV20-1 and TRBJ1-5; 7 nucleotides align to TRBD1. The CDR3 sequence is 15 residues long. Germline CDR1 DFQATT, CDR2 SNEGSKA (reference sequence). The junction had 5 bases not matched to a gene; V was cut back by 2 bases and J by 1 base. The CDR3 region is CSARRDSLSNQPQHF. CDR3 in DNA: TGCAGTGCTAGAAGGGACAGTCTCAGCAATCAGCCCCAGCATTTT.

There are a few counts of this clonotype. The chain combines TRBV7-2 with TRBJ2-3; 10 nucleotides match TRBD1. After removal of 1 base from V and 4 bases from J, the junction contained 8 bases not matched to a gene. This CDR3 is 17 amino acids long. Per germline, CDR1 SGHTA and CDR2 FQGNSA. The DNA of the CDR3 is TGTGCCAGCAGCTTAGTTACCGGGACAGGGGTAGCAGATACGCAGTATTTT. Its protein product is CASSLVTGTGVADTQYF.

This clonotype was seen a few times. The chain has TRBV15 and TRBJ2-7, with D possibly called TRBD1 or TRBD2 (5 bases each). The CDR3 totals 11 residues. Germline V lookup: CDR1 LNHNV, CDR2 YYDKDF (reference sequence). The V end was cut by 5 bases, the J end by 9 bases, with 11 bases between. The CDR3 region has the DNA TGTGCCACCAGCGCTTTTGGGGGGCAGTACTTC. Translated: CATSAFGGQYF.

The chain carries TRBV3-1 and TRBJ1-6; D is possibly TRBD1 (6 bases). In germline, CDR1 is LGHDT, CDR2 YNNKEL (reference sequence). There are 15 residues in the CDR3. With 4 bases removed from V and 3 bases from J, the gap between germline ends came to 10 bases. CDR3 in DNA: TGTGCCAGCAGCCTGCAGGGGATCTATAATTCACCCCTCCACTTT. Translated: CASSLQGIYNSPLHF.

This clonotype was counted between two and nine times. The rearrangement uses TRBV7-2 and TRBJ2-4; D gene ambiguous. The CDR3 has 14 amino acids. V gave up 4 bases and J gave up 4 bases, with 11 bases separating them. Germline CDR1 reads SGHTA; CDR2 reads FQGNSA. CDR3 nucleotides: TGTGCCAGCAGCTCAACACCTGAGAAAAACATTCAGTACTTC. It is translated as CASSSTPEKNIQYF. The full variable domain, its missing parts supplied by reference TRBV7-2 and TRBJ2-4, is GAGVSQSPSNKVTEKGKDVELRCDPISGHTALYWYRQSLGQGLEFLIYFQGNSAPDKSGLPSDRFSAERTGGSVSTLTIQRTQQEDSAVYLCASSSTPEKNIQYFGAGTRLSVL.

This clonotype occurred a few times. The genes are TRBV7-9 and TRBJ2-1; D may be TRBD1 or TRBD2 (6 bases each). The ends were cut back, 4 bases at V and 8 bases at J, with 24 bases in the middle. This CDR3 is 17 amino acids long. CDR1 SEHNR and CDR2 FQNEAQ come from the germline V gene (reference sequence). CDR3 DNA: TGTGCCAGCAGCTCCCCTCCTCGGGACAATTGGAGGGATGAGCAGTTCTTC. The encoded protein is CASSSPPRDNWRDEQFF.

This clonotype was observed a few times. This rearrangement joins TRBV5-5 to TRBJ2-4; D uncertain. This CDR3 contains 15 residues. V dropped 1 base and J dropped 1 base, with 9 bases sitting between them. Germline loops: CDR1 SGHKS, CDR2 YYEKEE (reference sequence). The CDR3 sequence: CASSLSRPAKNIQYF. DNA of the CDR3: TGTGCCAGCAGCTTGTCTAGGCCGGCCAAAAACATTCAGTACTTC. Together with reference TRBV5-5 and TRBJ2-4, the CDR3 gives the full variable domain: DAGVTQSPTHLIKTRGQQVTLRCSPISGHKSVSWYQQVLGQGPQFIFQYYEKEERGRGNFPDRFSARQFPNYSSELNVNALLLGDSALYLCASSLSRPAKNIQYFGAGTRLSVL.

This clonotype was counted many times. The chain recombines TRBV6-4 with TRBJ2-2; D is undetermined. The CDR3 consists of 16 residues. Trimming stripped 0 bases from V and 7 bases from J, with 15 bases between. Germline CDR1 is MRHNA and CDR2 is SNTAGT. The CDR3 region is CASSDSDTPEHGELFF. The CDR3 DNA is TGTGCCAGCAGTGACTCAGACACCCCAGAGCACGGGGAGCTGTTTTTT.

On this clonotype: A single base separates this from a much larger clone, so it may be a read error. The gene calls are TRBV12-3 or TRBV12-4 and TRBJ2-5, with D possibly TRBD1 on 5 matching bases. V was trimmed by 5 bases and J by 1 base, leaving 8 bases between them. The CDR3 contains 13 residues. This CDR3 is CASSDDSQETQYF. The CDR3 coding sequence is TGTGCCAGCAGTGACGACAGCCAAGAGACCCAGTACTTC.

This clonotype appeared many times. This rearrangement joins TRBV9 to TRBJ2-2, with 8 bases that match TRBD2. The CDR3 runs to 15 residues. Germline assignment: CDR1 SGDLS and CDR2 YYNGEE. Germline trimming cut 1 base from V and 7 bases from J; bases unmatched to any gene: 6. CDR3 amino acids: CASSVPAGDRGELFF. The CDR3 DNA follows: TGTGCCAGCAGCGTACCAGCGGGGGACCGCGGGGAGCTGTTTTTT.

The J gene is TRBJ1-1, the V gene TRBV6-2 or TRBV6-3, with D tentatively TRBD1 (6 bases). This CDR3 region has 12 residues. The V end was cut by 6 bases, the J end by 6 bases, with 11 bases between. Germline V gene data show CDR1 as MNHEY and CDR2 as SVGEGT. The CDR3 DNA reads TGTGCCAGCAGCTTCGGACAGTCTGAAGCTTTCTTT. Encoded protein: CASSFGQSEAFF.

This clonotype was seen a few times. V usage is TRBV6-5 and J usage is TRBJ1-1, with D tentatively TRBD1 (6 bases). Trimming removed 2 bases at V and 5 bases at J, with 12 bases between. The CDR3 totals 14 residues. The germline V gene has CDR1 MNHEY and CDR2 SVGAGI. CDR3 in amino acids: CASSYGYRETEAFF. CDR3 DNA sequence: TGTGCCAGCAGTTACGGCTACAGGGAAACTGAAGCTTTCTTT.

The gene calls are TRBV27 and TRBJ2-1, with TRBD2 matching over 7 bases. The CDR3 is 15 amino acids. Germline V CDR1 and CDR2: MNHEY, SMNVEV (reference sequence). Germline trimming cut 9 bases from V and 3 bases from J; bases unmatched to any gene: 11. The CDR3 spells CASKPAGSRYNEQFF. The CDR3 region has the DNA TGTGCCAGTAAGCCAGCGGGATCACGCTACAATGAGCAGTTCTTC.

This clonotype was counted only a few times. DNA for the CDR3: TGCAGTGCTAGCGAGTCCAGCTCAGTCGATGAGCAGTTCTTC. Protein product: CSASESSSVDEQFF. The gene calls are TRBV20-1 and TRBJ2-1; no clear D. Germline CDR1 is DFQATT and CDR2 is SNEGSKA (reference sequence). The V end lost 3 bases, the J end lost 8 bases, and 17 bases lay between the germline ends. The CDR3 runs to 14 residues.